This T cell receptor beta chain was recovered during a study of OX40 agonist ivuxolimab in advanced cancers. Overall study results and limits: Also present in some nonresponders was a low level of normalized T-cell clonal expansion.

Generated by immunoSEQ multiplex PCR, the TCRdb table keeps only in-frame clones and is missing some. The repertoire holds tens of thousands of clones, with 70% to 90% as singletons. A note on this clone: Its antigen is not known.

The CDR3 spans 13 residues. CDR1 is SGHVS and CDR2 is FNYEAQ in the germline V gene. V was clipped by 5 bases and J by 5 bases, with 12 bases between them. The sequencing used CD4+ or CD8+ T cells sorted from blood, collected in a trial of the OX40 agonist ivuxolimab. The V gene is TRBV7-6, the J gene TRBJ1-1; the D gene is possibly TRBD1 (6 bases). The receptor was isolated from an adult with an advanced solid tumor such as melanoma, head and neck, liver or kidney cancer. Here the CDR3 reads CASSRAQGTEAFF. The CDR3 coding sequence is TGTGCCAGCAGCAGAGCCCAGGGGACTGAAGCTTTCTTT.